The T cell receptor (beta chain) described here comes from a study of blood T cell repertoires in COVID-19. About the research overall: Sites in the United States, Italy and Spain provided acute and convalescent COVID-19 samples.

In germline, CDR1 is SGHRS, CDR2 YFSETQ. Trimming removed 0 bases from V and 7 bases from J, with 17 bases in between. The CDR3 has 16 amino acids. A few counts support this clone. Authors' data handling: Amplification from reference gene primers served as the basis for estimated nucleated cell counts. Generated by immunoSEQ multiplex PCR, the TCRdb table keeps only in-frame clones and is missing some. That table is the source of V, J and clone size, and D and trimming were worked out from the DNA. Found here are 150,000 or so clones, 76% of them singletons; the top ten hold around 4.2%. What was sequenced was peripheral blood. The rearrangement joins TRBV5-1 to TRBJ2-1; no clear D gene. The clonotype comes from a woman of 80 years or more with active or convalescent COVID-19. The CDR3 region is CASSLAMSFSRNEQFF. The CDR3 DNA reads TGCGCCAGCAGCTTGGCCATGAGCTTTTCGAGGAATGAGCAGTTCTTC.